These 19 T cell receptor beta chains share one sample of origin, sequenced in a study of yellow fever vaccine responses in identical twins. TCRdb ran MiXCR on the RT-PCR reads and lists one entry per CDR3 protein. The sample has some 23,000 distinct CDR3 sequences, more than 60% seen once. The specimen was T cells from blood (PBMCs), unsorted or a sorted subset (not recorded which), collected before or after yellow fever vaccination (not recorded which). Source of these receptors: a woman aged 18-35 years who received the yellow fever vaccine.

The chain couples TRBV12-3 or TRBV12-4 to TRBJ2-7, with D possibly matching TRBD1 (6 bases). The CDR3 runs 14 residues. V was trimmed by 8 bases and J by 2 bases, leaving 16 bases between them. CDR3 in DNA: TGTGCCAGCGCGCTCTCTGGACAGACCTACGAGCAGTACTTC. Translating gives CASALSGQTYEQYF.

In DNA form, the CDR3 reads TGTGCCAGCAGCCCAAGACTAGCGGGAGGGCCCGGGGAGCTGTTTTTT. This gives the protein CASSPRLAGGPGELFF. The gene calls are TRBV21-1 and TRBJ2-2; the listed D gene, TRBD2, was not tested against the DNA. TRBV21-1 is a pseudogene locus. The CDR3 has 16 residues.

On this clonotype: The junction departs from the called germline gene at one end, perhaps through a read error. J is TRBJ1-1 and V is TRBV10-3; the match to TRBD1 covers 7 bases. Germline V gives CDR1 ENHRY, CDR2 SYGVKD. This CDR3 is 13 amino acids long. CDR3 sequence: CAISGTRGPDAFF. DNA of the CDR3: TGTGCCATCAGTGGGACGAGGGGGCCTGATGCTTTCTTT.

The J gene is TRBJ2-7, the V gene TRBV2; 11 nucleotides match TRBD2. CDR3 size: 14 residues. V dropped 4 bases and J dropped 2; count of bases not matched to a gene: 1. Germline assignment: CDR1 SNHLY and CDR2 FYNNEI. CDR3 region: CASSGLAGTYEQYF. CDR3 bases: TGTGCCAGCAGTGGACTAGCGGGAACCTACGAGCAGTACTTC.

The genes are TRBV11-3 and TRBJ2-2; the match to TRBD1 covers 8 bases. Unmatched junction bases numbered 7, after V lost 1 base and J lost 0 bases. The CDR3 covers 18 residues. CDR1 is SGHNT, CDR2 YENEEA, per germline. CDR3 nucleotide sequence: TGTGCCAGCAGCTTAGTCGGGCAGACAGGGGCGAACACCGGGGAGCTGTTTTTT. Its translation is CASSLVGQTGANTGELFF.

The V call is TRBV5-4, the J call TRBJ1-5, with D perhaps TRBD1 (5 bases). Germline values: CDR1 SGHNT, CDR2 YYREEE (reference sequence). Trimming took off 1 base at V and 2 bases at J, with 13 bases between the two ends. The CDR3 is 16 residues long. This CDR3 is CASSLFGGWGNQPQHF. CDR3 sequence (DNA): TGTGCCAGCAGCTTGTTTGGGGGTTGGGGCAATCAGCCCCAGCATTTT.

The CDR3 is CATSRGGSYGYTF. The CDR3 DNA follows: TGTGCCACCAGCAGAGGGGGGAGCTATGGCTACACCTTC. The genes are TRBV15 and TRBJ1-2, with D tentatively TRBD1 (5 bases). V shed 1 base and J shed 4 bases, with 7 bases lying between them. Germline CDR1 LNHNV, CDR2 YYDKDF (reference sequence). The CDR3 contains 13 residues.

V usage is TRBV5-1 and J usage is TRBJ1-6, with 11 positions matching TRBD1. V trimming: 5 bases; J trimming: 9 bases; junction bases outside the gene matches: 7. From germline, CDR1 is SGHRS and CDR2 YFSETQ. This CDR3 is 15 amino acids long. CDR3 sequence: CASSAGTGGRSPLHF. The CDR3, as DNA: TGCGCCAGCAGTGCCGGGACAGGGGGTCGTTCACCCCTCCACTTT.

The V call is TRBV12-3 or TRBV12-4, the J call TRBJ2-2; D uncertain. The CDR3 sequence is 14 residues long. The V gene lost 4 bases and the J gene lost 2 bases, with 8 bases spanning the gap. DNA for the CDR3: TGTGCCAGCAGTTCCGGGTTTAACACCGGGGAGCTGTTTTTT. Its protein product is CASSSGFNTGELFF.

The gene calls are TRBV2 and TRBJ1-1; D gene ambiguous. V dropped 8 bases and J dropped 0 bases, with 7 bases sitting between them. The length of the CDR3 is 12 residues. Germline V lookup: CDR1 SNHLY, CDR2 FYNNEI. Written as DNA, the CDR3 is TGTGCCAGCTGCCTAATGAACACTGAAGCTTTCTTT. Its translation: CASCLMNTEAFF.

For the CDR3, the DNA is TGTGCCAGCAGTGAAGTTTGGCAGGGCTATGGCTACACCTTC. It encodes CASSEVWQGYGYTF. V usage is TRBV2 and J usage is TRBJ1-2; tentatively, D is TRBD1 (5 bases). This CDR3 has 14 residues. Germline loops: CDR1 SNHLY, CDR2 FYNNEI. Trimming took 1 base from V and 4 from J, leaving 10 bases between them. The full variable domain, its missing parts supplied by reference TRBV2 and TRBJ1-2, is EPEVTQTPSHQVTQMGQEVILRCVPISNHLYFYWYRQILGQKVEFLVSFYNNEISEKSEIFDDQFSVERPDGSNFTLKIRSTKLEDSAMYFCASSEVWQGYGYTFGSGTRLTVV.

The J gene is TRBJ2-1, the V gene TRBV11-1; 8 bases fit TRBD1. Germline V lookup: CDR1 SGHAT, CDR2 FQDESV (reference sequence). V dropped 3 bases and J dropped 3; count of bases not matched to a gene: 4. This CDR3 region has 15 residues. Written as DNA, the CDR3 is TGTGCCAGCAGCTTCACCAGGGGGCACTACAATGAGCAGTTCTTC. Its translation is CASSFTRGHYNEQFF.

The rearrangement links TRBV3-1 to TRBJ2-1; 7 nucleotides align to TRBD2. There are 14 residues in the CDR3. In germline, CDR1 is LGHDT, CDR2 YNNKEL (reference sequence). V shed 5 bases and J 8 bases; nucleotides not matched to a gene: 9. CDR3 sequence reads: CASSLRGGGDEQFF. The CDR3 DNA reads TGTGCCAGCAGCTTGCGCGGGGGTGGCGATGAGCAGTTCTTC.

The rearrangement uses TRBV20-1 and TRBJ1-5; D call uncertain. Trimming took off 5 bases at V and 6 bases at J, with 14 bases between the two ends. CDR1 and CDR2 from the germline V gene are DFQATT and SNEGSKA (reference sequence). The CDR3 spans 13 residues. The chain's CDR3 is CSARPETSQPQHF. The DNA of the CDR3 is TGCAGTGCTCGCCCTGAGACTAGTCAGCCCCAGCATTTT.

This clonotype showed up just a few times. This chain connects TRBV18 to TRBJ2-6, with 8 bases fitting TRBD1. V lost 3 bases, J lost 5 bases, and 3 bases stayed unmatched. The CDR3 runs 15 residues. CDR1 and CDR2 from the germline V gene are KGHSH and LQKENI. CDR3 sequence (DNA): TGTGCCAGCTCACCCCAGGGGGCTCGGGCCAACGTCCTGACTTTC. Its translation is CASSPQGARANVLTF. Drawing the rest from reference TRBV18 and TRBJ2-6, the complete variable domain is NAGVMQNPRHLVRRRGQEARLRCSPMKGHSHVYWYRQLPEEGLKFMVYLQKENIIDESGMPKERFSAEFPKEGPSILRIQQVVRGDSAAYFCASSPQGARANVLTFGAGSRLTVL.

The chain is built from TRBV10-3 and TRBJ1-2, with D hard to call. The CDR3 covers 12 residues. Germline values: CDR1 ENHRY, CDR2 SYGVKD. The V gene lost 2 bases and the J gene lost 11 bases, with 12 bases spanning the gap. CDR3 nucleotide sequence: TGTGCCATCAGTGAGCCGGATAGAGAGTACACCTTC. This sequence encodes CAISEPDREYTF.

This clonotype has just a few counts. The rearrangement uses TRBV4-1 and TRBJ2-1, with 9 bases lining up with TRBD2. After removal of 3 bases from V and 0 bases from J, the junction contained 6 bases not matched to a gene. Germline lookup yields CDR1 MGHRA and CDR2 YSYEKL. The CDR3 is 17 residues long. DNA for the CDR3: TGCGCCAGCAGCCACAGTAGCGGGAGTTACTCCTACAATGAGCAGTTCTTC. This encodes CASSHSSGSYSYNEQFF.

This chain connects TRBV6-1 to TRBJ2-7; D uncertain. CDR3 length: 12 residues. Germline CDR1 and CDR2: MNHNS and SASEGT. The germline V and J ends were trimmed by 2 bases and 4 bases, with 6 bases remaining between them. The chain's CDR3 is CASSERPYEQYF. Here the CDR3 DNA reads TGTGCCAGCAGTGAACGCCCATACGAGCAGTACTTC.

The chain couples TRBV18 to TRBJ1-1, with D hard to call. The V and J ends lost 0 bases and 2 bases respectively, with 10 bases between them. The CDR3 has 15 residues. Per the germline V gene, CDR1 is KGHSH and CDR2 is LQKENI. This CDR3 is CASSPPGNLNTEAFF. The CDR3 DNA reads as TGTGCCAGCTCACCACCAGGCAACCTAAACACTGAAGCTTTCTTT. The whole variable domain, remainder taken from reference TRBV18 and TRBJ1-1, is NAGVMQNPRHLVRRRGQEARLRCSPMKGHSHVYWYRQLPEEGLKFMVYLQKENIIDESGMPKERFSAEFPKEGPSILRIQQVVRGDSAAYFCASSPPGNLNTEAFFGQGTRLTVV.